Sequencing of this T cell receptor beta chain was carried out in a study of control samples from healthy donors and cancer patients. This clone was found once. Profiling relied on immunoSEQ multiplex PCR, and the TCRdb table lists in-frame clones only, not all of them. Among hundreds of thousands of clones listed, roughly 90% were seen once. Trimming took off 4 bases at V and 4 bases at J, with 19 bases between the two ends. Germline V gene sequence: CDR1 MNHEY, CDR2 SMNVEV (reference sequence). The length of the CDR3 is 16 residues. The V call is TRBV27, the J call TRBJ1-2; the D gene is possibly TRBD1 (6 bases). The sequence came from a man in his forties with head and neck cancer. Sequencing was performed on PBMCs. Here the CDR3 reads CASSSLTGSFAYGYTF. The CDR3 DNA reads TGTGCCAGCAGTTCACTGACAGGCAGCTTCGCCTATGGCTACACCTTC.